One sample yielded the 19 T cell receptor beta chains listed below, sequenced in a study of blood T cell repertoires in COVID-19. Data came from immunoSEQ multiplex PCR; TCRdb stores just in-frame clones and leaves some out. The sample yields some 15,000 clones, 88% seen once. Sequencing was done on a sample of peripheral blood. The receptor set was obtained from a human donor in a cohort sampled during active COVID-19.

This clone has just one count. V is TRBV7-2 and J is TRBJ2-5, with 10 bases aligning to TRBD2. There are 16 residues in the CDR3. Germline V lookup: CDR1 SGHTA, CDR2 FQGNSA. Germline trimming cut 4 bases from V and 2 bases from J; bases unmatched to any gene: 7. CDR3 protein: CASSSLLAGGQETQYF. The CDR3 DNA follows: TGTGCCAGCAGCTCCCTTTTAGCGGGGGGTCAAGAGACCCAGTACTTC.

The chain carries TRBV19 and TRBJ2-7, with 10 bases identical to TRBD1. This CDR3 is built from 15 residues. J lost 5 bases, V lost 3 bases, and 7 bases had no gene match. CDR1 and CDR2 from the germline V gene are LNHDA and SQIVND (reference sequence). In nucleotides, the CDR3 is TGTGCCAGTAGTATTTCCGGGACAGGGGTAAACGAGCAGTACTTC. This codes for CASSISGTGVNEQYF.

The chain employs TRBV10-3 and TRBJ1-2; TRBD1 is a possible D gene (6 bases). Germline values: CDR1 ENHRY, CDR2 SYGVKD. V was pared by 6 bases and J by 0 bases, with 14 bases between. The CDR3 spans 15 residues. The DNA of the CDR3 is TGTGCCATCAGCGGAGACAGGTACCCTAACTATGGCTACACCTTC. Protein sequence: CAISGDRYPNYGYTF.

This chain connects TRBV7-8 to TRBJ2-7; TRBD2 aligns across 11 bases. Germline V lookup: CDR1 SGHVS, CDR2 FQNEAQ. Trimming at V came to 5 bases and at J to 5 bases, leaving 8 bases not matched to a gene. This CDR3 contains 15 residues. Written as DNA, the CDR3 is TGTGCCAGCAGCGTAAATAGCGGGAGGGGGGACGAGCAGTACTTC. Protein product: CASSVNSGRGDEQYF.

In its sample, this clone was seen a few times. The CDR3 nucleotides are TGTGCCAGCAGCTTATCGCGGGAGACCCAGTACTTC. Encoded protein: CASSLSRETQYF. The chain recombines TRBV7-8 with TRBJ2-5; D is undetermined. Germline V gene sequence: CDR1 SGHVS, CDR2 FQNEAQ. Trimming shortened V by 2 bases and J by 5 bases, and 6 bases separated the two germline ends. The CDR3 length is 12 residues.

V and J are TRBV7-9 and TRBJ1-2, with D possibly matching TRBD1 (6 bases). Per the germline V gene, CDR1 is SEHNR and CDR2 is FQNEAQ (reference sequence). CDR3 length equals 15 residues. Trimming cost V 0 bases and J 6 bases, with 14 bases left between them. DNA of the CDR3: TGTGCCAGCAGCTTAGCGAGTGCAGGGGCTAATGGCTACACCTTC. Its protein product is CASSLASAGANGYTF.

This clone was counted only a few times. The rearrangement uses TRBV29-1 and TRBJ2-1; D is unresolved. Germline assignment: CDR1 SQVTM and CDR2 ANQGSEA. The CDR3 has 15 residues. Trimming stripped 3 bases from V and 1 base from J, with 13 bases between. The CDR3 nucleotides read TGCAGCGTTGACCGTGGCACATCTTCCTACAATGAGCAGTTCTTC. Its protein is CSVDRGTSSYNEQFF.

The rearrangement links TRBV28 to TRBJ1-4, with 7 bases matching TRBD1. V shed 4 bases, J shed 0 bases, and the junction held 5 bases outside the gene matches. The germline V gene encodes CDR1 MDHEN and CDR2 SYDVKM. The CDR3 length is 16 residues. In nucleotides, the CDR3 is TGTGCCAGCAGTTGGGACAGACGTGCAACTAATGAAAAACTGTTTTTT. It is translated as CASSWDRRATNEKLFF.

The V gene is TRBV19, the J gene TRBJ2-1, with 11 nucleotides matching TRBD2. The CDR3 is 14 amino acids. Germline loops: CDR1 LNHDA, CDR2 SQIVND (reference sequence). Trimming cost V 4 bases and J 5 bases; bases outside gene matches: 1. CDR3 sequence: CASSSSGRDNEQFF. As DNA, the CDR3 is TGTGCCAGTAGTAGTAGCGGGAGGGACAATGAGCAGTTCTTC.

The V call is TRBV10-3, the J call TRBJ2-7, with D maybe TRBD2 (6 bases). With 6 bases removed from V and 6 bases from J, the gap between germline ends came to 18 bases. The CDR3 runs to 14 residues. Germline V gives CDR1 ENHRY, CDR2 SYGVKD. The CDR3 protein is CAISRTDYLSEQYF. CDR3 in DNA: TGTGCCATCAGCCGAACGGACTACCTCTCCGAGCAGTACTTC.

This clone was seen only a few times. The gene calls are TRBV27 and TRBJ2-1; D might be TRBD1 (5 bases). Germline-derived CDR1 and CDR2 are MNHEY and SMNVEV (reference sequence). The CDR3 is 14 amino acids. V lost 3 bases to trimming and J lost 4 bases, with 10 bases between them. CDR3 protein: CASSFRAMYNEQFF. The CDR3 nucleotides are TGTGCCAGCAGTTTCAGGGCGATGTACAATGAGCAGTTCTTC.

The chain recombines TRBV3-1 (or the pseudogene TRBV3-2) with TRBJ1-6, with a tentative D call TRBD1 (6 bases). This CDR3 has 15 amino acids. Trimming removed 2 bases at V and 10 bases at J, with 15 bases between. Germline CDR1 and CDR2: LGHDT and YNNKEL (reference sequence). CDR3 in DNA: TGTGCCAGCAGCCAAAACAGGGAAGGGCGGTCACCCCTCCACTTT. It translates to CASSQNREGRSPLHF.

The chain combines TRBV29-1 with TRBJ2-5, with a possible D match to TRBD1 (6 bases). Germline V gene data show CDR1 as SQVTM and CDR2 as ANQGSEA. The CDR3 has 13 residues. The V end lost 6 bases, the J end lost 4 bases, and 15 bases lay between the germline ends. In DNA, the CDR3 is TGCAGCGTGGACAACAGGGTTGGAGAGACCCAGTACTTC. It yields the protein CSVDNRVGETQYF.

This clone was seen just once. The V call is TRBV7-3, the J call TRBJ2-5, with 9 bases lining up with TRBD2. Per the germline V gene, CDR1 is SGHTA and CDR2 is FQGTGA. The CDR3 loop spans 14 amino acids. Trimming removed 3 bases from V and 5 bases from J; junction bases left unmatched: 4. This CDR3 reads CASSFSGSGETQYF. In nucleotides, the CDR3 is TGTGCCAGCAGCTTTAGCGGGAGCGGGGAGACCCAGTACTTC.

This clone was observed once. The chain links TRBV7-6 to TRBJ2-5, with D maybe TRBD1 (5 bases). The CDR3 sequence is 14 residues long. The V end lost 5 bases, the J end lost 4 bases, and 14 bases lay between the germline ends. Germline V gives CDR1 SGHVS, CDR2 FNYEAQ. The CDR3 spells CASSHRTSPETQYF. DNA of the CDR3: TGTGCCAGCAGCCATAGGACAAGCCCAGAGACCCAGTACTTC.

The chain is built from TRBV3-1 (or the pseudogene TRBV3-2) and TRBJ2-5; the D gene is possibly TRBD2 (5 bases). V was cut by 1 base and J by 2 bases, with 8 bases left in between. The germline V gene encodes CDR1 LGHDT and CDR2 YNNKEL (reference sequence). The CDR3 is made up of 14 amino acids. The CDR3 here is CASSQVRGQETQYF. In DNA, the CDR3 is TGTGCCAGCAGCCAAGTTCGGGGACAAGAGACCCAGTACTTC.

The chain links TRBV9 to TRBJ1-1, with D possibly being TRBD1 (6 bases). Trimming pared 0 bases from V and 4 bases from J, leaving 10 bases between. CDR1 is SGDLS and CDR2 is YYNGEE in the germline V gene. The CDR3 is made up of 14 amino acids. The DNA for the CDR3 is TGTGCCAGCAGCGTAGGACAGGTGTTCACTGAAGCTTTCTTT. Translated: CASSVGQVFTEAFF.

The chain is built from TRBV28 and TRBJ2-5; perhaps TRBD1 as D (5 bases). The germline V gene has CDR1 MDHEN and CDR2 SYDVKM. The CDR3 covers 14 residues. V was pared by 2 bases and J by 2 bases, with 9 bases between. The CDR3 here is CASSLITGQETQYF. The CDR3 DNA follows: TGTGCCAGCAGTTTAATTACAGGTCAAGAGACCCAGTACTTC.

This chain connects TRBV6-5 to TRBJ2-3; D remains unclear. Trimming left V 10 bases short and J 0 bases short, with 11 bases between. The CDR3 contains 13 residues. The V gene's germline CDR1 is MNHEY and CDR2 SVGAGI. DNA of the CDR3: TGTGCCATCCGCCCAGCGAGCACAGATACGCAGTATTTT. It encodes CAIRPASTDTQYF.